A single sample gave rise to the 10 T cell receptor beta chains below, sequenced in a study of Graves' ophthalmopathy and Graves' hyperthyroidism. TCR beta CDR3 regions were amplified from RNA transcripts. The first round was an RT-PCR with HTBI primers, and the second round was a multiplex PCR. TCRdb itself ran the multiplex PCR reads through MiXCR, one entry per CDR3 protein. The sample holds around 520,000 distinct CDR3 sequences, under 45% seen once. Sample: peripheral blood or thyroid tissue (not recorded which). These receptors originate from an adult man with Graves' hyperthyroidism.

On this clonotype itself: A much larger clonotype is one base distant, so this may be a read error. The chain combines TRBV7-2 with TRBJ1-6; perhaps TRBD1 as D (6 bases). Germline lookup yields CDR1 SGHTA and CDR2 FQGNSA. The CDR3 totals 15 residues. The DNA of the CDR3 is TGTGCCGGCAGCTTGGAGGGGGGAATAGCTTCACCCCTCCACTTT. As protein: CAGSLEGGIASPLHF.

This chain joins TRBV20-1 and TRBJ2-2, with 9 nucleotides matching TRBD2. Germline V gene data show CDR1 as DFQATT and CDR2 as SNEGSKA (reference sequence). The CDR3 sequence is 16 residues long. Germline trimming cut 0 bases from V and 5 bases from J; bases unmatched to any gene: 7. The CDR3 region is CSARDLSGSPTGELFF. The CDR3, as DNA: TGCAGTGCTAGAGATCTTAGCGGGAGCCCGACCGGGGAGCTGTTTTTT.

This clonotype was counted many times. The chain couples TRBV20-1 to TRBJ1-1; D not certain. In germline, CDR1 is DFQATT, CDR2 SNEGSKA (reference sequence). This CDR3 has 12 amino acids. Trimming pared 3 bases from V and 7 bases from J, leaving 12 bases between. The CDR3: CSASLGGHEAFF. Here the CDR3 DNA reads TGCAGTGCTAGCTTGGGAGGGCATGAAGCTTTCTTT.

The chain is built from TRBV18 and TRBJ1-4; 7 bases align to TRBD1. Germline values: CDR1 KGHSH, CDR2 LQKENI. This CDR3 has 13 residues. J was trimmed by 8 bases and V by 4 bases; bases with no gene match: 4. The CDR3 nucleotides read TGTGCCAGCTCACGACAGGGTGGCGAAAAACTGTTTTTT. Translating it yields CASSRQGGEKLFF.

The table lists this clonotype with a count of one. The CDR3 protein is CASSIIRGRGSHTDTQYF. Here the CDR3 DNA reads TGTGCCAGTAGTATAATCAGGGGGCGCGGGTCCCACACAGATACGCAGTATTTT. The chain is built from TRBV19 and TRBJ2-3; 8 bases line up with TRBD1. The germline gives CDR1 LNHDA, CDR2 SQIVND (reference sequence). The ends lost 2 bases at V and 2 bases at J; junction bases unmatched: 12. This CDR3 is built from 18 residues.

There are many counts of this clonotype. The chain couples TRBV6-6 to TRBJ2-2; TRBD1 aligns across 7 bases. Germline V gene data show CDR1 as MNHNY and CDR2 as SVGAGI (reference sequence). J was trimmed by 7 bases and V by 5 bases; bases with no gene match: 13. CDR3 length: 16 amino acids. The CDR3 sequence is CASSPAHDRADGELFF. DNA for the CDR3: TGTGCCAGCAGTCCCGCCCATGACAGGGCTGACGGGGAGCTGTTTTTT.

This clonotype came up many times. This chain uses TRBV11-1 with TRBJ1-1, with TRBD1 as a possible D gene (5 bases). Trimming removed 5 bases from V and 3 bases from J, with 13 bases in between. The CDR3 has 14 residues. CDR1 and CDR2 from the germline V gene are SGHAT and FQDESV (reference sequence). In nucleotides, the CDR3 is TGTGCCAGCAGCGTGGGACCCCGTGACACTGAAGCTTTCTTT. It specifies CASSVGPRDTEAFF.

The DNA for the CDR3 is TGTGCCAGCAGCTTGGCTAGCGGGGAGAAAAGCAATGAGCAGTTCTTC. It codes for CASSLASGEKSNEQFF. This sequence joins TRBV7-6 and TRBJ2-1; the match to TRBD2 covers 9 bases. The germline gives CDR1 SGHVS, CDR2 FNYEAQ. V lost 3 bases, J lost 6 bases, and 9 bases stayed unmatched. The length of the CDR3 is 16 residues.

In its sample, this clonotype was seen a few times. The V call is TRBV18, the J call TRBJ2-7; 8 bases are a match to TRBD2. Looked up from germline, CDR1 is KGHSH and CDR2 is LQKENI. The V and J ends lost 2 bases and 6 bases, in that order; junction bases with no gene match: 3. The CDR3 covers 13 residues. The CDR3 DNA reads TGTGCCAGCTCACCAAAGGCGGGAGGCGAGCAGTACTTC. This encodes CASSPKAGGEQYF.

In its sample, this clonotype was seen many times. The V and J genes are TRBV12-3 or TRBV12-4 and TRBJ1-5, with 10 bases aligning to TRBD1. CDR3 length equals 14 residues. The V gene end was trimmed by 6 bases and the J gene end by 7 bases; junction bases not matched to a gene: 6. CDR3 coding DNA: TGTGCCAGCAGACTGACAGGGGGCGAACAGCCCCAGCATTTT. This encodes CASRLTGGEQPQHF.